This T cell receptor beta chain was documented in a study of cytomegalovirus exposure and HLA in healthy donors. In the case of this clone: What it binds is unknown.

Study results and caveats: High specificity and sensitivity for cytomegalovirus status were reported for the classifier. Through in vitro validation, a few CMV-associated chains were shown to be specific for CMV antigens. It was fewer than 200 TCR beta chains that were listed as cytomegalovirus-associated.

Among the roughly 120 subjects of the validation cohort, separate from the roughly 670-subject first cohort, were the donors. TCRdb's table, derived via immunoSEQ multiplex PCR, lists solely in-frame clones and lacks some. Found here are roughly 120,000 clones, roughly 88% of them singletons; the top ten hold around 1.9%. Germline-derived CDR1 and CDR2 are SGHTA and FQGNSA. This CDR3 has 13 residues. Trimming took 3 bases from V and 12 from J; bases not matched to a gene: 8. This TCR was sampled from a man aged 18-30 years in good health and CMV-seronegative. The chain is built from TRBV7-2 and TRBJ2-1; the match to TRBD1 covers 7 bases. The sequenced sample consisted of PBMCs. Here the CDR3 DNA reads TGTGCCAGCAGCTTTTCACAGGGGATGGGGCAGTTCTTC. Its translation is CASSFSQGMGQFF.